This TCR beta chain derives from a study of blood T cell repertoires in COVID-19. This clone was seen a few times. Per the study methods: Amplifying reference gene primers gave estimates of nucleated cell counts. Assay: immunoSEQ multiplex PCR; the TCRdb copy retains only in-frame clones and omits some. The DNA gave D and trimming, while V, J and clone size come from that table. This sample has about 210,000 clones, with 80% found just once. CDR1 and CDR2 from the germline V gene are MNHEY and SVGAGI. The CDR3 covers 13 residues. The V end lost 6 bases, the J end lost 2 bases, and 11 bases lay between the germline ends.

The clonotype comes from a man in his 60s with acute or convalescent COVID-19. Input material: peripheral blood. The V and J genes are TRBV6-5 and TRBJ2-7, with unresolved D. DNA of the CDR3: TGTGCCAGCAGAGCCCCCGGTGCCTACGAGCAGTACTTC. Translating it yields CASRAPGAYEQYF.